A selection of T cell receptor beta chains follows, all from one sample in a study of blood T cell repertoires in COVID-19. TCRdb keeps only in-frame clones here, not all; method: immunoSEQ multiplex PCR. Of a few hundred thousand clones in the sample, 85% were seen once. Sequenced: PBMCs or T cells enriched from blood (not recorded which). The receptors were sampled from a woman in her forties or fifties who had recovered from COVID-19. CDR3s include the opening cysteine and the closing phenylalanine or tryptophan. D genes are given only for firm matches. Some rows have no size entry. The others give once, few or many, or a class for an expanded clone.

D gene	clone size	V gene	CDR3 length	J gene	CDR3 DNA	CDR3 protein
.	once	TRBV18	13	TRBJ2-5	TGTGCCAGCTCACCACCGTCTGTAGAGACCCAGTACTTC	CASSPPSVETQYF
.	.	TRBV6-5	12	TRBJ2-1	TGTGCCAGCGTTCACACATACAATGAGCAGTTCTTC	CASVHTYNEQFF
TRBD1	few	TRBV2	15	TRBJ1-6	TGTGCCAGCAATCCAGACAGGGGGTTGAATTCACCCCTCCACTTT	CASNPDRGLNSPLHF
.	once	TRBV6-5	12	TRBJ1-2	TGTGCCAGCGCTCCGGGGACTCATGGCTACACCTTC	CASAPGTHGYTF
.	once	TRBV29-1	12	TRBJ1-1	TGCAGCACGTCTGCCGGGAACACTGAAGCTTTCTTT	CSTSAGNTEAFF
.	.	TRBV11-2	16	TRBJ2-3	TGTGCCAGCAGCTTAGGTCCGGGTTTGGGCACAGATACGCAGTATTTT	CASSLGPGLGTDTQYF
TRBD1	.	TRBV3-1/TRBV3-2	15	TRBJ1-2	TGTGCCAGCAGCCCATGGACAGGGGGCCAATATGGCTACACCTTC	CASSPWTGGQYGYTF
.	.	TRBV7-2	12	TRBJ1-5	TGTGCCAGCAGCCCCAGAGGCCAGCCCCAGCATTTT	CASSPRGQPQHF
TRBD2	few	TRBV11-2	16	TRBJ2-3	TGTGCCAGCAGCTTAGATCTAGCGGGAGGCTCAGATACGCAGTATTTT	CASSLDLAGGSDTQYF
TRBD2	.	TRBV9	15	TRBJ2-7	TGTGCCAGCAGCTCATGGACTAGCGGGAGGGGCGAGCAGTACTTC	CASSSWTSGRGEQYF
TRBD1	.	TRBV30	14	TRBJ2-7	TGTGCCTGGAGTGGGGGACAGGTACTCTACGAGCAGTACTTC	CAWSGGQVLYEQYF
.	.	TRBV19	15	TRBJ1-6	TGTGCCAGTAGATCCGGGACACCACTGAGGTCACCCCTCCACTTT	CASRSGTPLRSPLHF
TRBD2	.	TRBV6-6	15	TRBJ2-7	TGTGCCAGCAGCAAGGGGACTAGCGGGACATACGAGCAGTACTTC	CASSKGTSGTYEQYF
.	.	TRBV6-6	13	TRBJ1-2	TGTGCCAGCAGTTACGCACAGGACGATGGCTACACCTTC	CASSYAQDDGYTF
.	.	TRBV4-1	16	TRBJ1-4	TGCGCCAGCAGCCAAGACAGGGGTACAACTAATGAAAAACTGTTTTTT	CASSQDRGTTNEKLFF
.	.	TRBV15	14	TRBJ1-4	TGTGCCACTAGGGGATCCGCAACTAATGAAAAACTGTTTTTT	CATRGSATNEKLFF
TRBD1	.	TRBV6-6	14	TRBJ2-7	TGTGCCAGCAGTTACGGACAGGGGATCGGCGAGCAGTACTTC	CASSYGQGIGEQYF
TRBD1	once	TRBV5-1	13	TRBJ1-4	TGCGCCAGCAGCTCGGACAGGGAGGGAAAACTGTTTTTT	CASSSDREGKLFF
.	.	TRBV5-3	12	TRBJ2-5	TGTGCCAGAAGCTTAGGGGAAGAGACCCAGTACTTC	CARSLGEETQYF
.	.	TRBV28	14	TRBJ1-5	TGTGCCAGCAGTTTAAGTTCAGGGAATCAGCCCCAGCATTTT	CASSLSSGNQPQHF
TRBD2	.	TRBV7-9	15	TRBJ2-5	TGTGCCAGCAGCCAATCACTAGCGGCGCAAGAGACCCAGTACTTC	CASSQSLAAQETQYF
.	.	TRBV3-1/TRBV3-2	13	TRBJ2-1	TGTGCCAGCAGCGCGCAGGGGTACAATGAGCAGTTCTTC	CASSAQGYNEQFF
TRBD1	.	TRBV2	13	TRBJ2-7	TGTGCCAGCAGGGGACAGTTGGTCTACGAGCAGTACTTC	CASRGQLVYEQYF